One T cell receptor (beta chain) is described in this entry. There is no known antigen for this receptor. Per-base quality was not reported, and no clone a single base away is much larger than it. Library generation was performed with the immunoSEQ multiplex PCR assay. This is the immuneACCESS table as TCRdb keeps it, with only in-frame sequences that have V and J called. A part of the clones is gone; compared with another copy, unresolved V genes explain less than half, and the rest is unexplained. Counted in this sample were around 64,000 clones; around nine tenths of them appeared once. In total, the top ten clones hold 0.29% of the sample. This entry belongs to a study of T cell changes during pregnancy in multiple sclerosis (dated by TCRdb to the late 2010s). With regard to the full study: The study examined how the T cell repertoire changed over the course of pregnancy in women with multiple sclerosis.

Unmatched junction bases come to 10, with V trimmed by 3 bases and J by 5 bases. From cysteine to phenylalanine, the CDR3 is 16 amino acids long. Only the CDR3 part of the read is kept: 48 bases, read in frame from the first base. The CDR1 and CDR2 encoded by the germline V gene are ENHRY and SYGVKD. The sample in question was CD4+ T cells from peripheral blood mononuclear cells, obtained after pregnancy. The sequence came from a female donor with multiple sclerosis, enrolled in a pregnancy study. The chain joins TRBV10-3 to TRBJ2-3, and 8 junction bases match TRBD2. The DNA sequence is TGTGCCATCAGTGATCGGGGGGGACTAACGGGAGATACGCAGTATTTT. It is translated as CAISDRGGLTGDTQYF.